The rows below give T cell receptor beta chains drawn from one sample of a study of CD8+ T cells in alopecia areata. TCRdb's copy holds only in-frame clones and misses some; the assay was immunoSEQ multiplex PCR. There are over 150,000 clones in the sample; roughly three fifths occur only once, and nearly 5% lies in the top ten. The sample taken for sequencing was CD8+ T cells sorted from blood. The receptor set was obtained from a human donor in good health. CDR3s include the opening cysteine and the closing phenylalanine or tryptophan. A D gene is named only where the DNA matches it firmly. Clone size is shown for a subset of rows, as once, few, many or a class of expanded clone.

TRBJ1-1 | - | TRBV5-1 | - | CASTLTEIDTEAFF | TGCGCCAGCACCCTGACAGAGATAGACACTGAAGCTTTCTTT
TRBJ1-1 | - | TRBV7-9 | few | CASSWETDEAFF | TGTGCCAGCAGCTGGGAGACAGACGAAGCTTTCTTT
TRBJ2-6 | - | TRBV27 | - | CASSLYRVPGANVLTF | TGTGCCAGCAGTTTATACAGGGTTCCTGGGGCCAACGTCCTGACTTTC
TRBJ1-6 | - | TRBV4-1 | few | CASSQDMDSGNSPLHF | TGCGCCAGCAGCCAAGATATGGACAGCGGTAATTCACCCCTCCACTTT
TRBJ1-5 | - | TRBV9 | - | CASSVGEARNQPQHF | TGTGCCAGCAGCGTAGGAGAGGCGCGGAATCAGCCCCAGCATTTT
TRBJ2-7 | - | TRBV6-6 | few | CASMGARGLRNYEQYF | TGTGCCAGCATGGGGGCGCGGGGTCTGCGGAACTACGAGCAGTACTTC
TRBJ2-5 | TRBD2 | TRBV7-8 | - | CASSWGSSGGRETQYF | TGTGCCAGCAGCTGGGGGAGTAGCGGGGGCCGGGAGACCCAGTACTTC
TRBJ1-4 | TRBD1 | TRBV6-5 | - | CASSLRQGTNEKLFF | TGTGCCAGCAGTCTACGACAGGGAACTAATGAAAAACTGTTTTTT
TRBJ1-2 | TRBD1 | TRBV19 | few | CASSSPDRAGGYTF | TGTGCCAGTAGTTCCCCGGACAGGGCCGGTGGCTACACCTTC
TRBJ2-3 | TRBD2 | TRBV13 | - | CASRISGGPGTDTQYF | TGTGCCAGCAGAATCTCGGGGGGGCCGGGCACAGATACGCAGTATTTT